The entry that follows covers one TCR beta chain sequence. It lacks a known antigen. No much larger clonotype is one base removed from it; base qualities were not supplied. Sorted unstimulated T cells, along with proliferating T cells recovered from mixed lymphocyte reactions, underwent TCRbeta CDR3 sequencing. Fresh whole blood from ten HLA-typed healthy donors was used as the source from which PBMCs were isolated. Unstimulated CD4+ non-regulatory T cells were FACS-sorted to map the origin of alloreactive clones. To prepare the library, the immunoSEQ multiplex PCR assay was applied. Approximately 100,000 TCR templates per sample were assayed on the deep sequencing platform. Genomic DNA extracted from sorted T cells was used for TCRbeta CDR3 sequencing. The original pipeline was this. The R programming language was used for clonal analysis of TCRbeta CDR3 data. Alloreactive CD4+ and CD8+ clones were identified by comparing unstimulated samples to CFSE-low samples taken after the reaction. Alloreactive CD4+ clones were assigned to regulatory or non-regulatory origin by matching sequences to sorted unstimulated Treg and non-Treg repertoires. This is the immuneACCESS table as TCRdb keeps it, with only in-frame sequences that have V and J called. A part of the clones is gone; compared with another copy, unresolved V genes explain less than half, and the rest is unexplained. V, J and clone size reflect that table, while D and trimming were determined from the DNA. The sample profile shows 99,000 or so clones; around 94% of them were found once. The ten largest account for about 1.5% of the sample.

The data were taken from a study of siplizumab effects on memory and regulatory T cells (dated by TCRdb to about 2019). About the full investigation: The study looked at the effect of siplizumab, an anti-CD2 antibody, on alloreactive T-cell subsets in allogeneic mixed lymphocyte reactions made from human PBMCs.

CDR1 and CDR2 are drawn from the germline V gene: LGHNA, YNFKEQ. From cysteine to phenylalanine, the CDR3 is 15 amino acids long. CDR3 DNA only is kept here, 45 bases in frame from base 1. After removal of 1 base from V and 4 bases from J, the junction retains 6 bases not matched to a gene. Beyond this particular receptor, the publication reports: A naive or memory phenotype could not be assigned to roughly 75-95% of proliferating CD4+ or CD8+ clones. Unstimulated naive T cells appeared to be more diverse than memory T cells, and naive cells seemed to make a substantial contribution to the alloresponse. Of the alloreactive CD4+ clones that could be mapped, the Treg-derived share averaged almost 70% with siplizumab compared with approximately 30% in control reactions. Because sequences below about 10^-5 frequency were poorly captured, only a minor fraction of alloreactive clones could be mapped to unstimulated subsets. Whether proliferating Tregs from siplizumab cultures were suppressive was not functionally confirmed. Siplizumab significantly lowered the cumulative frequency of alloreactive sequences that could be traced to unstimulated CD4+ memory T cells.

The chain uses TRBV4-2 and TRBJ2-5; 7 bases in the middle match TRBD2. The source of this sequence is a human donor in good health. The sequencing sample was made of non-Treg CD4+ T cells sorted from blood. In the paper's terms, the cell subset or site label means: FACS-sorted unstimulated CD4+ non-regulatory T cells. At the DNA level, the sequence is TGTGCCAGCAGCCAAGGGGGGGGTGAGAGAGAGACCCAGTACTTC. It specifies CASSQGGGERETQYF.